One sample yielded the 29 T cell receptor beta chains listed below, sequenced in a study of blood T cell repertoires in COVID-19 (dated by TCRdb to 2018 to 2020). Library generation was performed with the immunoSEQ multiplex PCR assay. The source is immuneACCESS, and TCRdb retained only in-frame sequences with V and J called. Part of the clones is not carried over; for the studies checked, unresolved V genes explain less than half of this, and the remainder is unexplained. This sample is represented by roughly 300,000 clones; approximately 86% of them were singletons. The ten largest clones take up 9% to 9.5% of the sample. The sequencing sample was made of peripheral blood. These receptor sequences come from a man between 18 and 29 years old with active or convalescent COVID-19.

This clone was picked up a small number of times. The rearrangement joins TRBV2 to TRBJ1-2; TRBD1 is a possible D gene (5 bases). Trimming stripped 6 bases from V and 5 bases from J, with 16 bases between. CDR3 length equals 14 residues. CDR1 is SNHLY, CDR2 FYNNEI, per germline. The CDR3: CASRGEGRHYGYTF. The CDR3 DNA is TGTGCCAGCAGAGGGGAGGGACGGCATTATGGCTACACCTTC. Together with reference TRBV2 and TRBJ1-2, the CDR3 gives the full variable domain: EPEVTQTPSHQVTQMGQEVILRCVPISNHLYFYWYRQILGQKVEFLVSFYNNEISEKSEIFDDQFSVERPDGSNFTLKIRSTKLEDSAMYFCASRGEGRHYGYTFGSGTRLTVV.

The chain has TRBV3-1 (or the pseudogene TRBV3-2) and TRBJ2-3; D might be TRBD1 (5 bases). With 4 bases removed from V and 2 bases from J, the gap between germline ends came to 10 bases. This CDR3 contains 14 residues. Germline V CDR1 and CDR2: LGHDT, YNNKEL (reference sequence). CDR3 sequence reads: CASSPQGFTDTQYF. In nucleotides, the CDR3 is TGTGCCAGCAGCCCTCAGGGATTCACAGATACGCAGTATTTT.

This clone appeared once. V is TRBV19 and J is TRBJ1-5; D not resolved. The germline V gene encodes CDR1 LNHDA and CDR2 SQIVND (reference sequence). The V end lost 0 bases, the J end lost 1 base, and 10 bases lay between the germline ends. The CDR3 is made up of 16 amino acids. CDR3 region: CASSIDGGYSNQPQHF. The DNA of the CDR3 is TGTGCCAGTAGTATAGATGGAGGGTACAGCAATCAGCCCCAGCATTTT.

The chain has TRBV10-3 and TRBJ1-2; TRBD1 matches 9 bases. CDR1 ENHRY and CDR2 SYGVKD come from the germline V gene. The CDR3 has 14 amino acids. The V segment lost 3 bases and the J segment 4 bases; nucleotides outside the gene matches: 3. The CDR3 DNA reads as TGTGCCATCAGTGATGGGACAGGGATCTATGGCTACACCTTC. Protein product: CAISDGTGIYGYTF.

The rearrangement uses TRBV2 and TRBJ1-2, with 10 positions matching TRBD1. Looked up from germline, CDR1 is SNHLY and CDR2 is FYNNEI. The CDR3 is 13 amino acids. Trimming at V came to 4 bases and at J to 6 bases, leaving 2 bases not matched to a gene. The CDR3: CASSGDRGHGYTF. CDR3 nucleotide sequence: TGTGCCAGCAGTGGGGACAGGGGCCATGGCTACACCTTC.

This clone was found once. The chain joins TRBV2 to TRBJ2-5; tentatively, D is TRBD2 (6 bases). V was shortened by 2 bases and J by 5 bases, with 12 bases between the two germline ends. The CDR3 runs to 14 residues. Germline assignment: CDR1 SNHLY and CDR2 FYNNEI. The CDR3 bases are TGTGCCAGCAGTGAATGGGGGGAGAGGGAGACCCAGTACTTC. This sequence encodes CASSEWGERETQYF.

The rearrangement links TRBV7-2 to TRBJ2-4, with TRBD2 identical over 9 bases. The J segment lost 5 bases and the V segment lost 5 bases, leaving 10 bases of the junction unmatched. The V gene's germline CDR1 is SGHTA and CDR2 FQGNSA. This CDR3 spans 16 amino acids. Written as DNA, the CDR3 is TGTGCCAGCAGCCTCCTCGGACTAGCGCTTCAAAACATTCAGTACTTC. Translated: CASSLLGLALQNIQYF. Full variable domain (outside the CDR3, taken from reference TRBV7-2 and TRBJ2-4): GAGVSQSPSNKVTEKGKDVELRCDPISGHTALYWYRQSLGQGLEFLIYFQGNSAPDKSGLPSDRFSAERTGGSVSTLTIQRTQQEDSAVYLCASSLLGLALQNIQYFGAGTRLSVL.

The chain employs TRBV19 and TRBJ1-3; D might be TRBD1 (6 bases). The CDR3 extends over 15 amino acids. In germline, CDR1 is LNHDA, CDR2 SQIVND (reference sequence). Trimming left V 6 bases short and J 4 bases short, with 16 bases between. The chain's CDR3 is CASSQGSGFGNTIYF. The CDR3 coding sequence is TGTGCCAGTAGCCAGGGGTCAGGGTTCGGAAACACCATATATTTT.

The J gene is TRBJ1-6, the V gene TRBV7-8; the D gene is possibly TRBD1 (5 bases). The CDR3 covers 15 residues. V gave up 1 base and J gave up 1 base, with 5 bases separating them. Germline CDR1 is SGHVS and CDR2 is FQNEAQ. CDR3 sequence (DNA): TGTGCCAGCAGCTTAGGACAGTCCTATAATTCACCCCTCCACTTT. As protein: CASSLGQSYNSPLHF.

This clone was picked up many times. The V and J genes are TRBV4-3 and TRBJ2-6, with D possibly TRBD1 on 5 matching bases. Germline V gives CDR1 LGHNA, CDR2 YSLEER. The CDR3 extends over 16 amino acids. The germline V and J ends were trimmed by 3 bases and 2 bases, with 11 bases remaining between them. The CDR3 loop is CASSQDQGTGANVLTF. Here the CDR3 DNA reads TGCGCCAGCAGCCAGGACCAGGGAACTGGGGCCAACGTCCTGACTTTC.

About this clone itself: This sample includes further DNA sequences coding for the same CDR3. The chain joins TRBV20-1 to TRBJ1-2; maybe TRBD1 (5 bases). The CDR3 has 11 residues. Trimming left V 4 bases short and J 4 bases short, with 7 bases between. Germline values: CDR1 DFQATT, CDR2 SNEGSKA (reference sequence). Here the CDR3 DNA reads TGCAGTGCTACAGGGTCCTATGGCTACACCTTC. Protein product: CSATGSYGYTF.

The CDR3, as DNA: TGTGCCAGCGAGACTCTTACAGGGCCCACTGAAGCTTTCTTT. This gives the protein CASETLTGPTEAFF. The chain has TRBV19 and TRBJ1-1, with D maybe TRBD1 (6 bases). This CDR3 spans 14 amino acids. Germline assignment: CDR1 LNHDA and CDR2 SQIVND (reference sequence). V was cut by 9 bases and J by 4 bases, with 18 bases left in between.

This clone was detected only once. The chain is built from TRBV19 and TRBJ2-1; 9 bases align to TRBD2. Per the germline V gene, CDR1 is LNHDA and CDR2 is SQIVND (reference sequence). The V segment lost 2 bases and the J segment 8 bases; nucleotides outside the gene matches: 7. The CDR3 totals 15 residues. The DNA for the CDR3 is TGTGCCAGTAGTATATCCGCGGGGGGGCAGCATGAGCAGTTCTTC. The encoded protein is CASSISAGGQHEQFF.

This chain's CDR3 is CASGRGSRGDTQYF. The CDR3 DNA is TGTGCCAGCGGACGGGGGTCACGAGGAGATACGCAGTATTTT. The rearrangement joins TRBV2 to TRBJ2-3, with D possibly being TRBD2 (6 bases). The CDR3 extends over 14 amino acids. V lost 8 bases to trimming and J lost 5 bases, with 17 bases between them. Per germline, CDR1 SNHLY and CDR2 FYNNEI.

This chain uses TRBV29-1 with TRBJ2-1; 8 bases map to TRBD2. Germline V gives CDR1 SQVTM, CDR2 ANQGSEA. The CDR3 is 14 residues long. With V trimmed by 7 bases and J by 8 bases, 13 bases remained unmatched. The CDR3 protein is CSAHRSGVLDEQFF. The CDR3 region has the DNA TGCAGCGCCCATCGTAGCGGGGTACTGGATGAGCAGTTCTTC.

DNA for the CDR3: TGTGCCAGCGCCTCTCAGGGTAGCGAGCAGTACTTC. This translates into CASASQGSEQYF. The chain uses TRBV5-5 and TRBJ2-7, with D tentatively TRBD1 (5 bases). Trimming took off 7 bases at V and 6 bases at J, with 14 bases between the two ends. This CDR3 has 12 amino acids. The V gene's germline CDR1 is SGHKS and CDR2 YYEKEE (reference sequence).

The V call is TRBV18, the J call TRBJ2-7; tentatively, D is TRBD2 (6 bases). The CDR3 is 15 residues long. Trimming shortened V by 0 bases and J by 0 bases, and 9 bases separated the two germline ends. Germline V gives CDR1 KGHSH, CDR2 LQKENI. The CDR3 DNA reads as TGTGCCAGCTCACCACCAGGAGGGAGCTCCTACGAGCAGTACTTC. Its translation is CASSPPGGSSYEQYF.

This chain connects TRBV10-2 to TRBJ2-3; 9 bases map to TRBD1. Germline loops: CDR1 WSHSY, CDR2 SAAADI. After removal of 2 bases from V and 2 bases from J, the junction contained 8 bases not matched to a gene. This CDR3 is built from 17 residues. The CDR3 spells CASSEGTGHLYTDTQYF. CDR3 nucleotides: TGCGCCAGCAGTGAGGGGACAGGGCATTTGTACACAGATACGCAGTATTTT.

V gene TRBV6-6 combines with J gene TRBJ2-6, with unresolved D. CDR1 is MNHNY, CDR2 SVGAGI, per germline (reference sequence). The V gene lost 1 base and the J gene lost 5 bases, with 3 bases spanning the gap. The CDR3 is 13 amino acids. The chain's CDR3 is CASSYFWANVLTF. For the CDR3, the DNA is TGTGCCAGCAGTTACTTCTGGGCCAACGTCCTGACTTTC.

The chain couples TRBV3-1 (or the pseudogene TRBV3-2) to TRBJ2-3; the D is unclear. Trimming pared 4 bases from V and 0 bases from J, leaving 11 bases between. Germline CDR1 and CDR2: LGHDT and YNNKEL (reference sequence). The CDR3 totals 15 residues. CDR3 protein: CASSRGWRSTDTQYF. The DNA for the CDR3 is TGTGCCAGCAGCCGAGGCTGGCGGAGCACAGATACGCAGTATTTT.

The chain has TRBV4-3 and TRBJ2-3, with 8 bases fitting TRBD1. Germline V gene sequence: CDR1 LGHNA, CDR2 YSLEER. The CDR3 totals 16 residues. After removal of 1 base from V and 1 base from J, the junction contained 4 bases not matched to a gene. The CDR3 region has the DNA TGCGCCAGCAGCCAAGTACTGGACAGGGGCACAGATACGCAGTATTTT. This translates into CASSQVLDRGTDTQYF.

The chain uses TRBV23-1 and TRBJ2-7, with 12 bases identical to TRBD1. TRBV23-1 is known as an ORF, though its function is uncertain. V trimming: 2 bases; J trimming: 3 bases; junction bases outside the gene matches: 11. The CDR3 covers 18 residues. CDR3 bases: TGCGCCAGCAGTCAACGGGACAGGGGGCCCAACTGCTGCTACGAGCAGTACTTC. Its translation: CASSQRDRGPNCCYEQYF.

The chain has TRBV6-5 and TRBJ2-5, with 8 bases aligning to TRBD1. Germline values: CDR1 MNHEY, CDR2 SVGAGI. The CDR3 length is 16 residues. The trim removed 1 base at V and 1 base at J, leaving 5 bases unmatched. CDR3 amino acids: CASSYFPGQAQETQYF. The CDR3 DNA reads TGTGCCAGCAGTTACTTCCCGGGACAGGCCCAAGAGACCCAGTACTTC.

The CDR3 coding sequence is TGTGCCAGCGGACAGCACAATCAGCCCCAGCATTTT. Its translation is CASGQHNQPQHF. The rearrangement uses TRBV6-5 and TRBJ1-5; D possibly corresponds to TRBD1 (6 bases). V was pared by 8 bases and J by 3 bases, with 8 bases between. Germline V gene lookup returns CDR1 MNHEY and CDR2 SVGAGI. The CDR3 length is 12 residues.

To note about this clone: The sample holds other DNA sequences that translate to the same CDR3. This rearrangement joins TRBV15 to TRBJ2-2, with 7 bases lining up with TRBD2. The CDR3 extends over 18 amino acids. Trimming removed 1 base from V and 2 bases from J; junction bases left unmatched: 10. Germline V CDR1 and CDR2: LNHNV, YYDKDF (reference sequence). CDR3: CATSRGGVGGVNTGELFF. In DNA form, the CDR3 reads TGTGCCACCAGCAGAGGTGGAGTTGGGGGGGTTAACACCGGGGAGCTGTTTTTT.

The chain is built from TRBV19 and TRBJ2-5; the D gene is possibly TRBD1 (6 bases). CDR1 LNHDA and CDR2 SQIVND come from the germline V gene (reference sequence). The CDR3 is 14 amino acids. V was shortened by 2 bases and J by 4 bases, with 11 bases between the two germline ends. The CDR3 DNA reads TGTGCCAGTAGTATAAGTGGGGGCCCAGAGACCCAGTACTTC. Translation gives CASSISGGPETQYF.

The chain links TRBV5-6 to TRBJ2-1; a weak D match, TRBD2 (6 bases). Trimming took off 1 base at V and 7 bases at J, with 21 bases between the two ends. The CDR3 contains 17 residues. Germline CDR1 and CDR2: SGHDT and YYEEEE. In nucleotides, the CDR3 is TGTGCCAGCAGCTTGCGGTTAAGGGCCTCTGGGAGGAATGAGCAGTTCTTC. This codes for CASSLRLRASGRNEQFF.

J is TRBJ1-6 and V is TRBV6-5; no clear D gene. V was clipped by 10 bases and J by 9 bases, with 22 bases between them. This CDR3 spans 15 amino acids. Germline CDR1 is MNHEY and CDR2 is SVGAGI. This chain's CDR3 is CATGLDLAGGSPLHF. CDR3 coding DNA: TGTGCCACCGGCCTAGATTTGGCCGGAGGTTCACCCCTCCACTTT.

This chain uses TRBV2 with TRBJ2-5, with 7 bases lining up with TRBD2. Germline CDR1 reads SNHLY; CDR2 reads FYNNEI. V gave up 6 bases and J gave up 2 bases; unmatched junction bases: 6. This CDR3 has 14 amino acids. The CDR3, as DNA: TGTGCCAGCAGGAGGAAAGCGGGGCAAGAGACCCAGTACTTC. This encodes CASRRKAGQETQYF.